The rows below give T cell receptor beta chains drawn from one sample of a study of cytomegalovirus exposure and HLA in healthy donors. This table comes from immunoSEQ multiplex PCR, and its TCRdb copy is limited to in-frame clones, with some not included. The repertoire holds 50,000 to 55,000 clones, with roughly 72% as singletons. Sequenced input: PBMCs. These receptors originate from a woman aged 45 to 65 in good health and CMV-seropositive. The CDR3 runs from the conserved cysteine through the conserved F or W. The D gene is left open where the match is weak. Rows may omit the clone size; those that give it use once, few, many or a size class.

size	length	D	V	J	CDR3	DNA
.	14	TRBD1	TRBV19	TRBJ2-5	CASSRDRGRETQYF	TGTGCCAGTTCTCGGGACAGGGGGCGGGAGACCCAGTACTTC
.	14	.	TRBV5-5	TRBJ1-1	CASSSPSGGTEAFF	TGTGCCAGCAGCTCCCCCTCTGGAGGCACTGAAGCTTTCTTT
.	12	.	TRBV19	TRBJ2-1	CASSIRYNEQFF	TGTGCCAGTAGTATTCGGTACAATGAGCAGTTCTTC
.	15	TRBD2	TRBV13	TRBJ2-7	CASSLGSGSSYEQYF	TGTGCCAGCAGCTTGGGCAGCGGGAGTTCCTACGAGCAGTACTTC
.	13	TRBD1	TRBV19	TRBJ2-7	CASSIGRGYEQYF	TGTGCCAGTAGTATTGGCAGGGGGTACGAGCAGTACTTC
.	15	TRBD1	TRBV9	TRBJ2-7	CASSDDRGMAREQYF	TGTGCCAGCAGTGACGACAGGGGAATGGCAAGAGAGCAGTACTTC
.	17	TRBD2	TRBV9	TRBJ2-3	CASSVFKRGVSTDTQYF	TGTGCCAGCAGCGTTTTTAAGCGGGGTGTGAGCACAGATACGCAGTATTTT
.	15	TRBD2	TRBV11-1	TRBJ2-1	CASSLASGGANEQFF	TGTGCCAGCAGCTTAGCTAGCGGGGGGGCGAATGAGCAGTTCTTC
.	16	.	TRBV2	TRBJ1-1	CASSWGFDSVNTEAFF	TGTGCCAGCAGTTGGGGTTTCGACAGCGTGAACACTGAAGCTTTCTTT
.	14	TRBD1	TRBV5-6	TRBJ2-7	CASSLLNRGYEQYF	TGTGCCAGCAGCTTGTTGAACAGGGGGTACGAGCAGTACTTC
.	15	.	TRBV19	TRBJ1-5	CASSIKPTGNQPQHF	TGTGCCAGTAGTATAAAACCCACGGGCAATCAGCCCCAGCATTTT
.	13	.	TRBV5-6	TRBJ2-7	CASSLESHYEQYF	TGTGCCAGCAGCTTGGAAAGCCACTACGAGCAGTACTTC
.	13	.	TRBV9	TRBJ1-1	CASSVAVSPEAFF	TGTGCCAGCAGCGTAGCTGTTTCCCCTGAAGCTTTCTTT
.	16	.	TRBV7-8	TRBJ1-6	CASSLAVGLRDSPLHF	TGTGCCAGCAGCTTAGCGGTTGGTCTACGGGATTCACCCCTCCACTTT
.	16	TRBD2	TRBV5-1	TRBJ2-1	CASKGTSGGTTNEQFF	TGCGCCAGCAAGGGGACTAGCGGGGGTACTACTAATGAGCAGTTCTTC
.	14	TRBD2	TRBV14	TRBJ2-7	CASSRAGFPYEQYF	TGTGCCAGCAGCCGAGCGGGGTTTCCTTACGAGCAGTACTTC
.	12	TRBD1	TRBV7-6	TRBJ2-7	CASSEPRGEQYF	TGTGCCAGCAGCGAACCCAGGGGGGAGCAGTACTTC
.	16	TRBD2	TRBV28	TRBJ2-2	CASSRSGGGRTGELFF	TGTGCCAGCAGCAGATCGGGAGGGGGTCGGACCGGGGAGCTGTTTTTT
.	15	TRBD1	TRBV19	TRBJ1-2	CASSVVRTGGDGYTF	TGTGCCAGTAGTGTAGTACGCACAGGGGGCGATGGCTACACCTTC
.	14	.	TRBV25-1	TRBJ2-2	CASSGLGRTGELFF	TGTGCCAGCAGTGGACTAGGGAGGACCGGGGAGCTGTTTTTT
.	14	.	TRBV19	TRBJ2-1	CASSIRDRGDEQFF	TGTGCCAGTAGTATTCGGGACCGCGGGGATGAGCAGTTCTTC
few	13	TRBD1	TRBV6-5	TRBJ2-7	CASSRQGNYEQYF	TGTGCCAGCAGCAGACAGGGGAACTACGAGCAGTACTTC
few	12	.	TRBV2	TRBJ2-7	CASSEAYYEQYF	TGTGCCAGCAGTGAAGCCTACTACGAGCAGTACTTC
.	15	TRBD2	TRBV7-8	TRBJ2-5	CASSLGAGEGETQYF	TGTGCCAGCAGCTTAGGAGCGGGGGAGGGTGAGACCCAGTACTTC
.	16	TRBD1	TRBV4-3	TRBJ1-5	CASSQDRQGHNQPQHF	TGCGCCAGCAGCCAAGATAGACAGGGCCATAATCAGCCCCAGCATTTT
few	14	TRBD2	TRBV19	TRBJ2-7	CASSRRGGGYEQYF	TGTGCCAGTAGCCGACGTGGGGGGGGCTACGAGCAGTACTTC
.	15	.	TRBV6-5	TRBJ1-6	CASSYGRGSNSPLHF	TGTGCCAGCAGTTATGGGCGGGGATCGAATTCACCCCTCCACTTT
once	16	.	TRBV28	TRBJ2-6	CASSLLGAGGANVLTF	TGTGCCAGCAGTTTACTGGGGGCTGGTGGGGCCAACGTCCTGACTTTC
once	16	TRBD2	TRBV15	TRBJ2-2	CATSRDSGRKTGELFF	TGTGCCACCAGCAGGGATAGCGGGAGGAAAACCGGGGAGCTGTTTTTT
.	14	TRBD2	TRBV4-1	TRBJ2-4	CASSQDKRGEVQYF	TGCGCCAGCAGCCAAGATAAGCGGGGGGAAGTTCAGTACTTC
once	17	.	TRBV14	TRBJ2-7	CASSHPQGLTHSYEQYF	TGTGCCAGCAGCCACCCGCAGGGGCTTACCCACTCCTACGAGCAGTACTTC
few	15	.	TRBV5-4	TRBJ1-1	CASSLPPGGRAEAFF	TGTGCCAGCAGCTTACCACCCGGGGGGCGCGCTGAAGCTTTCTTT
few	15	.	TRBV5-6	TRBJ2-5	CASSERGGEVETQYF	TGTGCCAGCAGCGAACGAGGCGGCGAGGTGGAGACCCAGTACTTC
.	16	TRBD2	TRBV18	TRBJ2-1	CASSGTSGGSYNEQFF	TGTGCCAGCTCAGGAACTAGCGGGGGTTCCTACAATGAGCAGTTCTTC
.	15	.	TRBV11-2	TRBJ2-3	CASSLVSVLTDTQYF	TGTGCCAGCAGCTTAGTTTCCGTTTTAACAGATACGCAGTATTTT
.	17	.	TRBV7-9	TRBJ2-3	CASSPQRAPRDTDTQYF	TGTGCCAGCAGCCCCCAGAGGGCACCAAGGGATACAGATACGCAGTATTTT
.	15	.	TRBV5-5	TRBJ2-5	CASSLDRSPQETQYF	TGTGCCAGCAGCTTGGACAGGTCCCCCCAAGAGACCCAGTACTTC
.	16	TRBD2	TRBV2	TRBJ2-7	CASSPRTTSGGYEQYF	TGTGCCAGCAGTCCCCGGACGACTAGCGGGGGCTACGAGCAGTACTTC
few	12	.	TRBV28	TRBJ2-1	CAAGQNNNEQFF	TGTGCCGCGGGACAGAATAACAATGAGCAGTTCTTC
.	15	.	TRBV19	TRBJ1-6	CASSIQQGYDSPLHF	TGTGCCAGTAGTATCCAACAGGGATACGATTCACCCCTCCACTTT
once	14	.	TRBV4-2	TRBJ2-7	CASSQESHTYEQYF	TGTGCCAGCAGCCAAGAATCACATACCTACGAGCAGTACTTC
.	15	.	TRBV9	TRBJ2-1	CASSVAGGPYNEQFF	TGTGCCAGCAGCGTAGCCGGGGGACCCTACAATGAGCAGTTCTTC
.	15	.	TRBV7-2	TRBJ1-5	CASSPGTPGVQPQHF	TGTGCCAGCAGCCCGGGGACACCCGGGGTTCAGCCCCAGCATTTT
.	13	.	TRBV16	TRBJ1-5	CASSAQANQPQHF	TGTGCCAGCAGCGCACAGGCTAATCAGCCCCAGCATTTT
.	13	TRBD1	TRBV29-1	TRBJ2-7	CSVRQGASYEQYF	TGCAGCGTTAGACAGGGGGCGAGCTACGAGCAGTACTTC
.	10	.	TRBV20-1	TRBJ1-2	CSASRGGYTF	TGCAGTGCCTCGAGGGGGGGCTACACCTTC
.	14	.	TRBV28	TRBJ1-5	CASSLLGREQPQHF	TGTGCCAGCAGTTTATTGGGGAGGGAGCAGCCCCAGCATTTT
.	15	.	TRBV7-2	TRBJ2-3	CASRGGLRSTDTQYF	TGTGCCAGCAGGGGGGGGCTTCGATCCACAGATACGCAGTATTTT
.	17	TRBD1	TRBV5-1	TRBJ1-5	CASSPSTGGVGNQPQHF	TGCGCCAGCAGCCCCTCGACAGGGGGCGTCGGCAATCAGCCCCAGCATTTT
once	12	.	TRBV11-2	TRBJ2-2	CASSPDTGELFF	TGTGCCAGCAGCCCCGACACCGGGGAGCTGTTTTTT
.	16	.	TRBV18	TRBJ1-3	CASSPASGFASDTIYF	TGTGCCAGCTCACCGGCATCGGGATTTGCTTCGGACACCATATATTTT
.	17	.	TRBV2	TRBJ1-6	CASSEATGPSSGSPLHF	TGTGCCAGCAGTGAAGCCACAGGGCCGAGTAGTGGTTCACCCCTCCACTTT
.	16	.	TRBV4-1	TRBJ2-1	CASSQGSLGPYNEQFF	TGCGCCAGCAGCCAGGGGAGCCTTGGCCCCTACAATGAGCAGTTCTTC
.	15	TRBD1	TRBV28	TRBJ1-4	CASSLFGTGSEKLFF	TGTGCCAGCAGTTTATTCGGGACAGGGTCTGAAAAACTGTTTTTT
once	13	.	TRBV2	TRBJ1-4	CASSEGREEKLFF	TGTGCCAGCAGTGAAGGCCGGGAGGAAAAACTGTTTTTT
.	15	.	TRBV4-3	TRBJ1-6	CASSQGSRVRSPLHF	TGCGCCAGCAGCCAAGGGAGCAGGGTCAGGTCACCCCTCCACTTT
.	14	.	TRBV7-8	TRBJ2-1	CASSLTSSYNEQFF	TGTGCCAGCAGCTTAACGAGTTCCTACAATGAGCAGTTCTTC
few	15	.	TRBV7-8	TRBJ2-1	CASSPKLDFYNEQFF	TGTGCCAGCAGCCCGAAACTAGATTTTTACAATGAGCAGTTCTTC
.	13	.	TRBV6-5	TRBJ1-1	CASRTTANTEAFF	TGTGCCAGCAGAACGACAGCGAACACTGAAGCTTTCTTT
few	15	TRBD1	TRBV6-1	TRBJ2-1	CASSTGTGNVNEQFF	TGTGCCAGCAGCACCGGGACAGGGAATGTAAATGAGCAGTTCTTC